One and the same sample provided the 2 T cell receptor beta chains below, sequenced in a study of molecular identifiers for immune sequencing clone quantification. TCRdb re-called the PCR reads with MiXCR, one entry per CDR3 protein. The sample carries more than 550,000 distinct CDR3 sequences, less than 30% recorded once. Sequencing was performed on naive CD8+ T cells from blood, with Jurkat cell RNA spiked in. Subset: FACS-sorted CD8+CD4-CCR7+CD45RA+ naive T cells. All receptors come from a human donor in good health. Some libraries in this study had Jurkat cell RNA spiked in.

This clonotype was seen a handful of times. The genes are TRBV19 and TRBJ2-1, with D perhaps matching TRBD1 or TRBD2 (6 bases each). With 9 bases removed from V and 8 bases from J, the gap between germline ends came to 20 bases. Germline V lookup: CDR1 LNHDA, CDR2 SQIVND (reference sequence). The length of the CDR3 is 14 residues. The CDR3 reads CASKGGIGVDEQFF. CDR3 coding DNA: TGTGCCAGCAAAGGGGGGATTGGGGTAGATGAGCAGTTCTTC. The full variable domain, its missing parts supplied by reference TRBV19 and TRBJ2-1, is DGGITQSPKYLFRKEGQNVTLSCEQNLNHDAMYWYRQDPGQGLRLIYYSQIVNDFQKGDIAEGYSVSREKKESFPLTVTSAQKNPTAFYLCASKGGIGVDEQFFGPGTRLTVL.

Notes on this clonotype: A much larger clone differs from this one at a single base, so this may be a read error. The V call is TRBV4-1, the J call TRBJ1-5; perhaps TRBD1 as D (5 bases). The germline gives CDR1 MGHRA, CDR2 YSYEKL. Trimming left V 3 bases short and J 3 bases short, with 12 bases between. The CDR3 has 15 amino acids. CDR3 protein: CASSQGVFPNQPQHF. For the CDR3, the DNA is TGCGCCAGCAGCCAGGGGGTTTTCCCCAATCAGCCCCAGCATTTT.